Following are 16 T cell receptor beta chains from one sample sequenced in a study of response to subunit inactivated influenza vaccine. TCRdb reanalysed the RT-PCR reads using MiXCR and keeps one entry per CDR3 protein. The data show just over 300,000 distinct CDR3 sequences, 20% to 25% seen once. The sample consisted of PBMCs from blood, taken 21 months after vaccination. These receptors were collected from a man aged 50-75 years who received an inactivated influenza vaccine.

CDR3 DNA sequence: TGCGCCAGCAGCTTGTTGGTGTCGAACACTGAAGCTTTCTTT. Protein sequence: CASSLLVSNTEAFF. The V call is TRBV5-1, the J call TRBJ1-1; D is ambiguous. Deletions cut 1 base from V and 1 base from J, with 8 bases between. The CDR3 extends over 14 amino acids. Germline V lookup: CDR1 SGHRS, CDR2 YFSETQ.

This clonotype has more than one count but fewer than ten. The CDR3 region has the DNA TGCGCCAGCAGCTTGACAGGGTCTAGCACTGAAGCTTTCTTT. This translates into CASSLTGSSTEAFF. V usage is TRBV5-1 and J usage is TRBJ1-1; D may be TRBD1 (6 bases). V was shortened by 1 base and J by 4 bases, with 11 bases between the two germline ends. The germline V gene has CDR1 SGHRS and CDR2 YFSETQ. The CDR3 sequence is 14 residues long.

This clonotype was detected many times. The rearrangement links TRBV7-9 to TRBJ1-2, with D tentatively TRBD1 (6 bases). The CDR3 contains 15 residues. Germline values: CDR1 SEHNR, CDR2 FQNEAQ (reference sequence). Trimming stripped 5 bases from V and 1 base from J, with 14 bases between. The CDR3 protein is CASSGPGTFNYGYTF. The CDR3 DNA reads TGTGCCAGCAGCGGACCCGGGACATTTAACTATGGCTACACCTTC.

The table lists this clonotype with a few counts. The chain employs TRBV20-1 and TRBJ1-2, with D unclear. The V gene's germline CDR1 is DFQATT and CDR2 SNEGSKA (reference sequence). V gave up 3 bases and J gave up 5 bases, with 22 bases separating them. The CDR3 contains 16 residues. The CDR3 bases are TGCAGTGCTAGTCGGGCCGGACGGAGTCACTCTTATGGCTACACCTTC. This sequence encodes CSASRAGRSHSYGYTF.

The chain couples TRBV29-1 to TRBJ2-1, with no clear D. This CDR3 has 12 amino acids. Germline CDR1 SQVTM, CDR2 ANQGSEA. Between the trimmed V and J ends, which lost 4 bases and 5 bases, there was a span of 9 bases. In DNA form, the CDR3 reads TGCAGCGTTGCTCGACTTGACAATGAGCAGTTCTTC. Its protein product is CSVARLDNEQFF.

The chain uses TRBV6-5 and TRBJ2-3, with 11 positions matching TRBD2. The CDR3 consists of 15 residues. The J segment lost 6 bases and the V segment lost 4 bases, leaving 6 bases of the junction unmatched. Germline assignment: CDR1 MNHEY and CDR2 SVGAGI. CDR3 sequence (DNA): TGTGCCAGCAGTTCATTAGCGGGAGGGCTGGATACGCAGTATTTT. As protein: CASSSLAGGLDTQYF.

This chain uses TRBV28 with TRBJ1-2, with 7 nucleotides matching TRBD1. The germline V gene has CDR1 MDHEN and CDR2 SYDVKM. Germline trimming cut 6 bases from V and 5 bases from J; bases unmatched to any gene: 15. The CDR3 length is 16 residues. The CDR3 region has the DNA TGTGCCAGCAGGACTGGGGGGGACAGCGGACTTTATGGCTACACCTTC. This translates into CASRTGGDSGLYGYTF.

The chain is built from TRBV7-9 and TRBJ2-7; a weak D match, TRBD2 (7 bases). Germline lookup yields CDR1 SEHNR and CDR2 FQNEAQ (reference sequence). The V and J ends lost 5 bases and 6 bases respectively, with 20 bases between them. The CDR3 has 15 residues. The DNA of the CDR3 is TGTGCCAGCAGCAGGGGGAGGGAAGTTTTCGGCGAGCAGTACTTC. Encoded protein: CASSRGREVFGEQYF.

This chain joins TRBV20-1 and TRBJ2-1; 8 bases agree with TRBD1. In germline, CDR1 is DFQATT, CDR2 SNEGSKA (reference sequence). There are 12 residues in the CDR3. J gave up 7 bases and V 3 bases, and 2 bases lay outside the gene matches. DNA for the CDR3: TGCAGTGCTAGGGACAGGGAAAATGAGCAGTTCTTC. Its protein is CSARDRENEQFF.

This chain links TRBV6-2 or TRBV6-3 with TRBJ1-2; TRBD1 aligns across 10 bases. From germline, CDR1 is MNHEY and CDR2 SVGEGT. Germline trimming cut 7 bases from V and 3 bases from J; bases unmatched to any gene: 11. This CDR3 region has 16 residues. Here the CDR3 DNA reads TGTGCCAGCACCGATCCGTTGGGACAGGGGTACTATGGCTACACCTTC. Its translation is CASTDPLGQGYYGYTF.

This clonotype was counted between two and nine times. V usage is TRBV5-1 and J usage is TRBJ2-7, with 7 bases fitting TRBD2. The junction had 9 bases not matched to a gene; V was cut back by 6 bases and J by 3 bases. CDR3 size: 14 residues. Germline V lookup: CDR1 SGHRS, CDR2 YFSETQ. The CDR3 loop is CASKPSGGGYEQYF. CDR3 bases: TGCGCCAGCAAACCCTCGGGGGGTGGCTACGAGCAGTACTTC.

The V and J genes are TRBV5-1 and TRBJ1-2; 9 nucleotides agree with TRBD1. In germline, CDR1 is SGHRS, CDR2 YFSETQ. This CDR3 spans 15 amino acids. Losses at the gene ends were 6 bases for V and 1 base for J; bases not matched to a gene: 7. CDR3 residues: CASKPGTGINYGYTF. For the CDR3, the DNA is TGCGCCAGCAAACCCGGGACAGGGATTAACTATGGCTACACCTTC.

This chain joins TRBV20-1 and TRBJ2-2; D perhaps matches TRBD1 (6 bases). The length of the CDR3 is 12 residues. The germline gives CDR1 DFQATT, CDR2 SNEGSKA (reference sequence). V lost 6 bases and J 3 bases, leaving 8 bases between the germline ends. CDR3 sequence: CSATGYTGELFF. CDR3 in DNA: TGCAGTGCAACAGGGTACACCGGGGAGCTGTTTTTT.

Worth noting for this clonotype: This may be a read error: a much more frequent sequence differs by one nucleotide. V usage is TRBV6-5 and J usage is TRBJ1-5; no clear D. There are 14 residues in the CDR3. Germline lookup yields CDR1 MNHEY and CDR2 SVGAGI. The CDR3 DNA sequence: TGTGCCAGCAGTTACGTCTCTCAAAATCGGCCCCAGCATTTT. Translation: CASSYVSQNRPQHF.

This clonotype has only a few counts. The CDR3 sequence is CASTPGIAGPYEQYF. Written as DNA, the CDR3 is TGTGCCAGCACCCCGGGGATAGCGGGACCCTACGAGCAGTACTTC. The chain is built from TRBV12-3 or TRBV12-4 and TRBJ2-7, with TRBD2 matching over 8 bases. There are 15 residues in the CDR3. With 7 bases clipped from V and 2 bases from J, the junction kept 10 bases outside the gene matches.

This chain joins TRBV5-5 and TRBJ1-1, with D possibly matching TRBD1 (6 bases). The germline CDR1 and CDR2 sequences are SGHKS and YYEKEE (reference sequence). CDR3 length equals 16 residues. V was shortened by 4 bases and J by 2 bases, with 18 bases between the two germline ends. The CDR3 coding sequence is TGTGCCAGCAGCCACCCCAAGACAGGAGGTAACACTGAAGCTTTCTTT. It is translated as CASSHPKTGGNTEAFF.